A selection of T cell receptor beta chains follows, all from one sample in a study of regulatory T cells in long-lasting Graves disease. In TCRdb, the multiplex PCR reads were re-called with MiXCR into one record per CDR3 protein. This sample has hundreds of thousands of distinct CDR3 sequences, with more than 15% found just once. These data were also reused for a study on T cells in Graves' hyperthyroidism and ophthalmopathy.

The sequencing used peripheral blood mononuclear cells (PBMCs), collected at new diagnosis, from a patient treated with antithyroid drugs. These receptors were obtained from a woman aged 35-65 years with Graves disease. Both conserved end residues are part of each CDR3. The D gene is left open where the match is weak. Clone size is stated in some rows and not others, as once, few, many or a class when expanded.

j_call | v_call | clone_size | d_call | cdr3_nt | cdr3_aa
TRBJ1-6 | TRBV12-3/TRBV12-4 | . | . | TGTGCCAGCACCCAGTTTTGGTTCGGGGTTCGTAGTATCCCGTATTCTGGTTCACCCCTCCACTTT | CASTQFWFGVRSIPYSGSPLHF
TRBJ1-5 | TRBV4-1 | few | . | TGCGCCAGCAGCCAAGATCAGGGGAGAGGGAGGAGCCTCTATCAGCCCCAGCATTTT | CASSQDQGRGRSLYQPQHF
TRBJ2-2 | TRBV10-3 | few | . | TGTGCCATCAGTGAGTCAGGCAGGGGCCTCACCGGGGAGCTGTTTTTT | CAISESGRGLTGELFF
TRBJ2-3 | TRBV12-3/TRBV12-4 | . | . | TGTGCCAGTAGACAGCTTAGTAGCACAGATACGCAGTATTTT | CASRQLSSTDTQYF
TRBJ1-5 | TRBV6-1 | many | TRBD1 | TGTGCCAGCTGGACAGGGGGCCATTTCAATCAGCCCCAGCATTTT | CASWTGGHFNQPQHF
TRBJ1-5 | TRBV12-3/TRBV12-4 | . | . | TGTGCCAGCAACCGGGACCTGGGAGGAGGTCAGCCCCAGCATTTT | CASNRDLGGGQPQHF
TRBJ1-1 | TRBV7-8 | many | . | TGTGCCAGCAGCTTCAGGGGCCCGAGGGCTGAAGCTTTCTTT | CASSFRGPRAEAFF
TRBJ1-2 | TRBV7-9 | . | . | TGTGCCAGCACTACAGAACTCAACTATGGCTACACCTTC | CASTTELNYGYTF
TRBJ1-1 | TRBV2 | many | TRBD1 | TGTGCCAGCAGTTACACCGGGACAGGGGGAACTGAAGCTTTCTTT | CASSYTGTGGTEAFF
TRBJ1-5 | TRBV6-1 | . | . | TGTGCCAGCAGTGAGGGACTGCTTAGGGGAAGGGATCAGCCCCAGCATTTT | CASSEGLLRGRDQPQHF